The clone carrying this TCR beta chain was found many times. Its specificity is unknown. This record comes from a study of regulatory T cells in long-lasting Graves disease. Findings and caveats of the study: TRBV28 was favored in persistent disease, as were TRBJ1-2 and TRBJ2-5.

Time point indicated: newly diagnosed GD, antithyroid drugs for less than 3 months. Isolated PBMC RNA provided the starting material for the TCR library. It was American Thyroid Association guidelines that determined Graves' disease diagnosis. Patients hailed from an endocrinology department in Xi'an, China. There are 12 residues in the CDR3. The V and J ends lost 4 bases and 7 bases respectively, with 8 bases between them. Building the TCR beta libraries relied on iRepertoire HTBI primers, and CDR3 regions underwent Arm-PCR. A single record per CDR3 protein comes from TCRdb applying MiXCR to the multiplex PCR reads. The table has 520,000 or so distinct CDR3 sequences, around 11% seen once. The sample also formed part of further work on T cells in Graves' hyperthyroidism and ophthalmopathy. That report notes: Among clonotypes expanded in thyroid above 0.001, most were also found in blood.

Source: peripheral blood mononuclear cells (PBMCs), taken at new diagnosis, from a patient treated with antithyroid drugs. The source is a woman aged 30 to 39 with Graves disease. The V call is TRBV12-3 or TRBV12-4, the J call TRBJ1-5; no reliable D call. The CDR3 nucleotides read TGTGCCAGCAGTTCCGTTGGGCAGCCCCAGCATTTT. Translated: CASSSVGQPQHF.